The sequence of this T cell receptor beta chain was determined in a study of T cells after yellow fever vaccination. TCRdb redid the calling of the 5' RACE reads with MiXCR, one entry per CDR3 protein. The profile covers 240,000 or so distinct CDR3 sequences, with 6% to 7.5% appearing a single time and roughly 0.86% taken by the ten largest. CDR3 length: 13 amino acids. The germline V gene has CDR1 SGHTA and CDR2 FQGNSA. Trimming removed 4 bases from V and 6 bases from J, with 11 bases in between. This clonotype was picked up a small number of times. This receptor was obtained from a man aged 30-40 years who received the YFV17D yellow fever vaccine. The sequences come from CD4+ T cells sorted from PBMCs, collected 15 days after the yellow fever booster vaccination. V and J are TRBV7-2 and TRBJ2-3; D is undetermined. CDR3: CASSSDPTDTQYF. The DNA of the CDR3 is TGTGCCAGCAGCTCCGATCCCACTGATACGCAGTATTTT.